The TCR beta chain described here comes from a study of response to subunit inactivated influenza vaccine. Germline V CDR1 and CDR2: SGHRS, YFSETQ. The CDR3 has 13 residues. The ends were cut back, 4 bases at V and 9 bases at J, with 11 bases in the middle. This clonotype has more than one count but fewer than ten. TCRdb reprocessed the RT-PCR reads via MiXCR and lists one record per CDR3 protein. The table lists some 570,000 distinct CDR3 sequences, 11% of them singletons. These same records also appear under a second study, on T cells expressing NK-cell markers. Per that study: Production of TCR beta cDNA relied on 5'RACE template switching with UMIs. The study sequenced eight donors, seven HCMV-seropositive and one seronegative. Several experiments confined sorting to alpha-beta TCR T cells with an anti-gamma-delta TCR antibody. The study found these clonotypes also leading the CD3+CD56-NKG2C+ fraction in a few donors.

The specimen comprised PBMCs from blood, sampled on the day of vaccination. The chain joins TRBV5-1 to TRBJ1-6; a weak D match, TRBD1 (6 bases). The origin of this receptor is a man between 50 and 59 years old who received an inactivated influenza vaccine. This chain's CDR3 is CASSVDSSSPLHF. The CDR3 DNA reads TGCGCCAGCAGCGTGGACAGTAGTTCACCCCTCCACTTT.